These 23 T cell receptor beta chains came from one sample sequenced in a study of T cell repertoires in cytomegalovirus infection. TCRdb called the reads again in MiXCR, with one record for every CDR3 protein. The table records approximately 500,000 distinct CDR3 sequences, 10% to 12% of them present only once. The sample was PBMCs. The origin of the receptors is a human donor in good health (CMV status not recorded). Some clones in this sample may be carry-over from other donors' samples.

This clonotype came up many times. The rearrangement joins TRBV12-3 or TRBV12-4 to TRBJ2-3; 10 nucleotides align to TRBD2. V trimming: 2 bases; J trimming: 1 base; junction bases outside the gene matches: 3. The CDR3 has 16 amino acids. The chain's CDR3 is CASSLRSGGGTDTQYF. DNA for the CDR3: TGTGCCAGCAGTTTAAGGAGCGGGGGGGGCACAGATACGCAGTATTTT.

This clonotype turned up a few times. The chain employs TRBV20-1 and TRBJ2-5; the D gene could be TRBD1 or TRBD2 (6 bases each). The V and J ends lost 2 bases and 2 bases respectively, with 18 bases between them. CDR1 and CDR2 (germline): DFQATT, SNEGSKA (reference sequence). The CDR3 is 16 residues long. The CDR3 loop is CSARLDGQGRQETQYF. The CDR3 DNA sequence: TGCAGTGCTAGACTCGACGGGCAGGGGAGGCAAGAGACCCAGTACTTC.

The chain carries TRBV11-3 and TRBJ2-2, with a weak D call TRBD1 (5 bases). With 0 bases removed from V and 6 bases from J, the gap between germline ends came to 20 bases. CDR3 length: 18 residues. Germline V gene data show CDR1 as SGHNT and CDR2 as YENEEA. The CDR3 is CASSLEGHFAKGAGELFF. In DNA form, the CDR3 reads TGTGCCAGCAGCTTAGAAGGACACTTCGCCAAAGGGGCCGGGGAGCTGTTTTTT.

Concerning this clonotype: One end of the junction does not line up with germline, which may come from a read error. The chain combines TRBV20-1 with TRBJ1-1; D unclear. In germline, CDR1 is DFQATT, CDR2 SNEGSKA (reference sequence). The CDR3 runs to 11 residues. Written as DNA, the CDR3 is TGCAGTGCTCGAGAGAACACTGAAGCTTTCTTT. Amino acid sequence: CSARENTEAFF.

This clonotype has ten or more counts. The rearrangement links TRBV6-1 to TRBJ2-5, with 11 nucleotides matching TRBD1. Germline V CDR1 and CDR2: MNHNS, SASEGT. The CDR3 has 16 residues. The trim removed 7 bases at V and 2 bases at J, leaving 9 bases unmatched. CDR3 bases: TGTGCCAGCACCATACTTGGGACAGGGGGACAAGAGACCCAGTACTTC. Translated: CASTILGTGGQETQYF.

In this sample, this clonotype turned up many times. This chain links TRBV5-4 with TRBJ2-2, with 10 bases matching TRBD2. The V gene end was trimmed by 4 bases and the J gene end by 6 bases; junction bases not matched to a gene: 6. Germline CDR1 SGHNT, CDR2 YYREEE (reference sequence). The CDR3 is 15 residues long. In nucleotides, the CDR3 is TGTGCCAGCAGCCCCGGGACTAGCGAAGCCGGGGAGCTGTTTTTT. Translating gives CASSPGTSEAGELFF.

This clonotype was observed many times. CDR3: CASRSLGGLSSDTQYF. The CDR3 nucleotides are TGTGCCAGTAGATCCCTCGGGGGGCTCTCATCAGATACGCAGTATTTT. The chain uses TRBV19 and TRBJ2-3, with TRBD2 as a possible D gene (7 bases). V was clipped by 6 bases and J by 4 bases, with 20 bases between them. The germline gives CDR1 LNHDA, CDR2 SQIVND (reference sequence). The CDR3 extends over 16 amino acids.

Ten or more counts support this clonotype. V gene TRBV7-2 combines with J gene TRBJ2-7; D remains unclear. Germline-derived CDR1 and CDR2 are SGHTA and FQGNSA. The CDR3 is 15 residues long. Trimming cost V 5 bases and J 0 bases, with 14 bases left between them. The CDR3 DNA reads as TGTGCCAGCAGCCTTTCAACCACCGGCTCCTACGAGCAGTACTTC. This gives the protein CASSLSTTGSYEQYF.

This chain uses TRBV5-5 with TRBJ1-4; D not certain. This CDR3 contains 19 residues. Germline values: CDR1 SGHKS, CDR2 YYEKEE (reference sequence). The V gene lost 0 bases and the J gene lost 4 bases, with 22 bases spanning the gap. The CDR3 is CASSLVNTKTDRGNEKLFF. The DNA for the CDR3 is TGTGCCAGCAGCTTGGTGAACACAAAGACCGATCGCGGTAATGAAAAACTGTTTTTT.

This clonotype was seen a handful of times. This rearrangement joins TRBV7-9 to TRBJ2-1; D might be TRBD1 (5 bases). The CDR3 loop spans 15 amino acids. The germline V gene has CDR1 SEHNR and CDR2 FQNEAQ (reference sequence). V shed 5 bases and J shed 6 bases, with 17 bases lying between them. CDR3: CASSDTGPHLNEQFF. CDR3 in DNA: TGTGCCAGCAGCGACACAGGACCCCACCTCAATGAGCAGTTCTTC.

Many counts were recorded for this clonotype. The DNA for the CDR3 is TGCAGTGTTACTCAGGGGTCGGGGACTGAAGCTTTCTTT. Amino acid sequence: CSVTQGSGTEAFF. This chain links TRBV20-1 with TRBJ1-1; perhaps TRBD1 as D (6 bases). The CDR3 consists of 13 residues. CDR1 is DFQATT and CDR2 is SNEGSKA in the germline V gene (reference sequence). V was trimmed by 7 bases and J by 5 bases, leaving 17 bases between them.

This clonotype occurred many times. This sequence joins TRBV11-2 and TRBJ2-2, with D possibly being TRBD2 (5 bases). The V end lost 3 bases, the J end lost 5 bases, and 7 bases lay between the germline ends. The CDR3 has 13 amino acids. Germline CDR1 reads SGHAT; CDR2 reads FQNNGV. The CDR3 loop reads CASSFGVTGELFF. The CDR3 DNA follows: TGTGCCAGCAGCTTCGGGGTAACCGGGGAGCTGTTTTTT.

V is TRBV19 and J is TRBJ1-1, with 7 nucleotides matching TRBD1. Unmatched junction bases numbered 6, after V lost 6 bases and J lost 5 bases. Germline CDR1 and CDR2: LNHDA and SQIVND (reference sequence). CDR3 size: 13 residues. The CDR3 DNA is TGTGCCAGTAGCGACCAGGGGGGAACTGAAGCTTTCTTT. This sequence encodes CASSDQGGTEAFF.

This chain connects TRBV24-1 to TRBJ2-2, with D possibly TRBD1 on 5 matching bases. The CDR3 is 17 amino acids. Germline values: CDR1 KGHDR, CDR2 SFDVKD. V was cut by 5 bases and J by 4 bases, with 19 bases left in between. CDR3 in DNA: TGTGCCACCAGTGGCCCCAGTCAGGGAAGGGCCACCGGGGAGCTGTTTTTT. It yields the protein CATSGPSQGRATGELFF.

This clonotype was counted many times. V and J are TRBV7-9 and TRBJ2-3; 9 bases line up with TRBD2. Germline V gives CDR1 SEHNR, CDR2 FQNEAQ (reference sequence). CDR3 length: 17 amino acids. The trim removed 5 bases at V and 4 bases at J, leaving 13 bases unmatched. Written as DNA, the CDR3 is TGTGCCAGCAGCCCGTTGTTTGGTAGCGGGAGCTCAGATACGCAGTATTTT. Its protein product is CASSPLFGSGSSDTQYF.

The J gene is TRBJ1-2, the V gene TRBV29-1; 8 bases match TRBD1. CDR3 length equals 15 residues. The ends lost 7 bases at V and 7 bases at J; junction bases unmatched: 17. The germline V gene encodes CDR1 SQVTM and CDR2 ANQGSEA. CDR3 bases: TGCAGCGGCTACCCCTCCGGACAGGGTGGGAGTGGCTACACCTTC. Its protein product is CSGYPSGQGGSGYTF.

This clonotype was recorded at least ten times. This chain joins TRBV4-1 and TRBJ2-1, with 15 bases matching TRBD2. Germline trimming cut 1 base from V and 7 bases from J; bases unmatched to any gene: 2. The CDR3 consists of 16 residues. In germline, CDR1 is MGHRA, CDR2 YSYEKL. CDR3 DNA sequence: TGCGCCAGCAGCCAAGTAGGACTAGCGGGGGGGAATGAGCAGTTCTTC. As protein: CASSQVGLAGGNEQFF.

Ten or more counts support this clonotype. This chain uses TRBV28 with TRBJ1-6, with D tentatively TRBD1 (5 bases). Trimming left V 8 bases short and J 13 bases short, with 18 bases between. Germline V lookup: CDR1 MDHEN, CDR2 SYDVKM. The CDR3 sequence is 13 residues long. This CDR3 reads CASHRGEYGPLHF. DNA for the CDR3: TGTGCCAGCCACCGAGGGGAATACGGGCCCCTCCACTTT.

This clonotype was found a few times. The chain combines TRBV19 with TRBJ2-5; D may be TRBD1 (6 bases). The CDR3 contains 14 residues. Germline values: CDR1 LNHDA, CDR2 SQIVND (reference sequence). Trimming removed 9 bases from V and 0 bases from J, with 14 bases in between. DNA of the CDR3: TGTGCCAGAAAGAACAGGGCCAACCAAGAGACCCAGTACTTC. As protein: CARKNRANQETQYF.

This clonotype was observed a few times. J is TRBJ2-1 and V is TRBV29-1; unclear D gene. The CDR3 runs 11 residues. Trimming took off 4 bases at V and 5 bases at J, with 6 bases between the two ends. Germline CDR1 SQVTM, CDR2 ANQGSEA. The DNA for the CDR3 is TGCAGCGTTGGCCGGCACAATGAGCAGTTCTTC. This translates into CSVGRHNEQFF.

Only a few counts were recorded for this clonotype. V usage is TRBV7-9 and J usage is TRBJ1-1, with a tentative D call TRBD1 (6 bases). The CDR3 spans 14 residues. Trimming cost V 0 bases and J 7 bases, with 12 bases left between them. Looked up from germline, CDR1 is SEHNR and CDR2 is FQNEAQ (reference sequence). Here the CDR3 DNA reads TGTGCCAGCAGCTTAGCGGGGGCAGGGAGTGAAGCTTTCTTT. It specifies CASSLAGAGSEAFF. Full variable domain (remainder filled in from reference TRBV7-9 and TRBJ1-1): DTGVSQNPRHKITKRGQNVTFRCDPISEHNRLYWYRQTLGQGPEFLTYFQNEAQLEKSRLLSDRFSAERPKGSFSTLEIQRTEQGDSAMYLCASSLAGAGSEAFFGQGTRLTVV.

In its sample, this clonotype was seen many times. The V gene is TRBV7-2, the J gene TRBJ2-5; 12 positions agree with TRBD2. The junction had 16 bases not matched to a gene; V was cut back by 5 bases and J by 9 bases. This CDR3 is 17 amino acids long. Germline V gene data show CDR1 as SGHTA and CDR2 as FQGNSA. The CDR3 loop is CASSLELTSGGRGAQYF. In nucleotides, the CDR3 is TGTGCCAGCAGCCTCGAATTGACTAGCGGGGGCCGCGGGGCCCAGTACTTC.

This sequence joins TRBV13 and TRBJ1-1; D unclear. From germline, CDR1 is PRHDT and CDR2 FYEKMQ (reference sequence). The CDR3 runs 19 residues. V was pared by 0 bases and J by 4 bases, with 24 bases between. CDR3 loop: CASSLGGSQTLSRGTEAFF. CDR3 DNA: TGTGCCAGCAGCTTAGGCGGGTCGCAGACCCTATCGCGGGGCACTGAAGCTTTCTTT. The variable domain in full, with the rest retrieved from reference TRBV13 and TRBJ1-1, is AAGVIQSPRHLIKEKRETATLKCYPIPRHDTVYWYQQGPGQDPQFLISFYEKMQSDKGSIPDRFSAQQFSDYHSELNMSSLELGDSALYFCASSLGGSQTLSRGTEAFFGQGTRLTVV.